Listed below are T cell receptor beta chains from one sample, sequenced in a study of blood T cell repertoires in COVID-19. Sequencing used immunoSEQ multiplex PCR; TCRdb keeps in-frame clones, though not all of them. The sample shows roughly 250,000 clones, roughly 90% of them seen only once. The sample was peripheral blood. Receptors were obtained from a man aged 25 to 45 with acute or convalescent COVID-19. The CDR3 runs from the conserved cysteine through the conserved F or W. D genes are given only for firm matches. The size of a clone is reported for some rows only, either as once, few or many, or as a class for expanded clones.

D gene,clone size,J gene,V gene,CDR3 protein,CDR3 DNA
NA,NA,TRBJ1-5,TRBV2,CASRVTVRSNQPQHF,TGTGCCAGCAGAGTGACAGTTCGGAGCAATCAGCCCCAGCATTTT
NA,NA,TRBJ2-1,TRBV7-8,CASSFASRRSYNEQFF,TGTGCCAGCAGCTTTGCTTCTAGACGGTCCTACAATGAGCAGTTCTTC
NA,NA,TRBJ2-7,TRBV18,CASSPLPKTGLSYEQYF,TGTGCCAGCTCACCTCTACCGAAAACAGGGCTATCCTACGAGCAGTACTTC
TRBD1,NA,TRBJ1-5,TRBV12-5,CASGGTGAGKPQHF,TGTGCTAGTGGAGGGACAGGGGCCGGTAAGCCCCAGCATTTT
TRBD2,NA,TRBJ2-1,TRBV24-1,CATSGTSGNNEQFF,TGTGCCACCAGTGGGACTAGCGGAAACAATGAGCAGTTCTTC
NA,NA,TRBJ1-1,TRBV5-1,CASSLALQVGGTEAFF,TGCGCCAGCAGCTTGGCCCTACAGGTTGGAGGGACTGAAGCTTTCTTT
NA,once,TRBJ2-7,TRBV5-8,CASSHGPDLDYEQYF,TGTGCCAGCAGCCATGGCCCCGACTTGGACTACGAGCAGTACTTC
NA,NA,TRBJ2-6,TRBV30,CAWSYPGKAVSGANVLTF,TGTGCCTGGAGTTACCCAGGGAAGGCCGTCTCTGGGGCCAACGTCCTGACTTTC
TRBD1,NA,TRBJ1-2,TRBV4-1,CASSQVTGGVYGYTF,TGCGCCAGCAGCCAAGTCACAGGGGGTGTCTATGGCTACACCTTC
NA,NA,TRBJ1-3,TRBV6-5,CASSFIYGGGNTIYF,TGTGCCAGCAGTTTCATCTACGGGGGAGGAAACACCATATATTTT
NA,NA,TRBJ2-7,TRBV15,CATSRAPPTREQYF,TGTGCCACCAGCAGAGCACCGCCTACCCGGGAGCAGTACTTC
NA,NA,TRBJ1-1,TRBV10-1,CASSLSVNTEAFF,TGCGCCAGCAGTTTATCAGTGAACACTGAAGCTTTCTTT
NA,NA,TRBJ1-1,TRBV7-3,CASSLTTDNTEAFF,TGTGCCAGCAGCTTAACGACAGACAACACTGAAGCTTTCTTT
NA,NA,TRBJ2-3,TRBV5-5,CASSSLGATYTDTQYF,TGTGCCAGCAGCTCTCTTGGAGCTACCTACACAGATACGCAGTATTTT
NA,NA,TRBJ1-3,TRBV9,CASSAESSGNTIYF,TGTGCCAGCAGCGCAGAAAGCTCTGGAAACACCATATATTTT
NA,NA,TRBJ1-2,TRBV9,CASSPSIVGRGNYGYTF,TGTGCCAGCAGCCCCTCAATAGTCGGCAGGGGCAACTATGGCTACACCTTC
NA,once,TRBJ2-5,TRBV27,CASSLAGTQETQYF,TGTGCCAGCAGTTTGGCGGGAACCCAAGAGACCCAGTACTTC
NA,few,TRBJ1-3,TRBV14,CASSLTGTGNTIYF,TGTGCCAGCAGCCTAACTGGGACAGGAAACACCATATATTTT
TRBD1,few,TRBJ1-3,TRBV4-1,CASTGPGQGNTIYF,TGCGCCAGCACTGGCCCGGGACAGGGAAACACCATATATTTT
NA,NA,TRBJ1-5,TRBV5-4,CASSPDRDNQPQHF,TGTGCCAGCAGCCCGGATCGGGACAATCAGCCCCAGCATTTT